This T cell receptor (beta chain) is from a study of blood T cell repertoires in COVID-19. About the study: Some COVID-19 samples were acute and others convalescent; all came from the United States, Italy and Spain. The cDNA or gDNA used as material had been derived from T cells, B-cell-depleted T cells, or PBMCs.

Study members were between about 18 and 95 years old and lived in 25 or so US regions. Participant reports of clinical history set cohort assignment. Germline assignment: CDR1 MNHEY and CDR2 SMNVEV (reference sequence). This CDR3 region has 16 residues. The V and J ends lost 4 bases and 6 bases, in that order; junction bases with no gene match: 12. Sequenced by immunoSEQ multiplex PCR; TCRdb stores in-frame clones only, minus some. The repertoire has around 130,000 clones, around four fifths of them found once; the top ten carry roughly 18%. The source is a man younger than 45 who had recovered from COVID-19. The sequenced sample consisted of PBMCs or T cells enriched from blood (not recorded which). This chain links TRBV27 with TRBJ2-7; the match to TRBD1 covers 10 bases. CDR3 coding DNA: TGTGCCAGCAGTTCCGCCGGGACAGGGGTGGTTGGCGAGCAGTACTTC. Translating it yields CASSSAGTGVVGEQYF.